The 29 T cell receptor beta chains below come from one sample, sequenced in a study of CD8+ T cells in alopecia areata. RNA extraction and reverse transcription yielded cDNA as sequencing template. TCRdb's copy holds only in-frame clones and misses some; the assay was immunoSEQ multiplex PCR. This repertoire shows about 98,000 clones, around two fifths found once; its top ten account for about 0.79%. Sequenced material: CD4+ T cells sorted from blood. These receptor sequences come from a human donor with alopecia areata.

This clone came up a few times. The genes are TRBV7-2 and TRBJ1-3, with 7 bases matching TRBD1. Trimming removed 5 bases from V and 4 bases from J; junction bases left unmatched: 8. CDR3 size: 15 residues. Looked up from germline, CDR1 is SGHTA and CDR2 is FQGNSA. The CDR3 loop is CASSTQRDRGNTIYF. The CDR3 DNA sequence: TGTGCCAGCAGCACTCAACGGGACAGAGGAAACACCATATATTTT.

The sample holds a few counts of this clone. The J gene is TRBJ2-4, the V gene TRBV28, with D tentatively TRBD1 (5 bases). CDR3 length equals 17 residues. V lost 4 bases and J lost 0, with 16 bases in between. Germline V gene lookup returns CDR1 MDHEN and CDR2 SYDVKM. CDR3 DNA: TGTGCCAGCAGTTCAGGATGGACAACGTTAGCCAAAAACATTCAGTACTTC. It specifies CASSSGWTTLAKNIQYF.

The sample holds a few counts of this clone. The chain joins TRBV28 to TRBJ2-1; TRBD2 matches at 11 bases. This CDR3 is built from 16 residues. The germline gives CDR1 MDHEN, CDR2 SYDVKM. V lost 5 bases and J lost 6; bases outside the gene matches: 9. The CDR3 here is CASSTPGGLAVNEQFF. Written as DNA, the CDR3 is TGTGCCAGCAGTACGCCTGGGGGACTAGCGGTCAATGAGCAGTTCTTC.

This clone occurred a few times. The CDR3 coding sequence is TGCAGCGGGACAGGGGGCGGCTTGATGAATACGCAGTATTTT. Translated, it gives CSGTGGGLMNTQYF. The chain combines TRBV29-1 with TRBJ2-3; 11 bases are a match to TRBD1. V was pared by 7 bases and J by 7 bases, with 10 bases of the junction left unmatched. The length of the CDR3 is 14 residues. CDR1 and CDR2 from the germline V gene are SQVTM and ANQGSEA.

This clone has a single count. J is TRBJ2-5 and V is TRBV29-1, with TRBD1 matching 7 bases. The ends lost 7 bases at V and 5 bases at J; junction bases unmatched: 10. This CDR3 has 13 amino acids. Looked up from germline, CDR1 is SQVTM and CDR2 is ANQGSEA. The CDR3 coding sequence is TGCAGCGCCGAGGGGGCGCTCCGGGAGACCCAGTACTTC. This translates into CSAEGALRETQYF.

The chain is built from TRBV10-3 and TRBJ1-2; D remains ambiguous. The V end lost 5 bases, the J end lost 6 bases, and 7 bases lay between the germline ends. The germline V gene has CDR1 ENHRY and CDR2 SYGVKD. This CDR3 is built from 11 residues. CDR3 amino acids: CAISRGNGYTF. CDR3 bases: TGTGCCATCAGTCGTGGAAATGGCTACACCTTC.

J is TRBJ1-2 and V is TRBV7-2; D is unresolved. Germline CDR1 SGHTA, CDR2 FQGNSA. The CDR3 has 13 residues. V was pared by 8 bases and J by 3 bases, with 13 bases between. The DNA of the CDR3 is TGTGCCAGCTCCTCGGCAGGCTACTATGGCTACACCTTC. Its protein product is CASSSAGYYGYTF. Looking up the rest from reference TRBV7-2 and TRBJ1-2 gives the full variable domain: GAGVSQSPSNKVTEKGKDVELRCDPISGHTALYWYRQSLGQGLEFLIYFQGNSAPDKSGLPSDRFSAERTGGSVSTLTIQRTQQEDSAVYLCASSSAGYYGYTFGSGTRLTVV.

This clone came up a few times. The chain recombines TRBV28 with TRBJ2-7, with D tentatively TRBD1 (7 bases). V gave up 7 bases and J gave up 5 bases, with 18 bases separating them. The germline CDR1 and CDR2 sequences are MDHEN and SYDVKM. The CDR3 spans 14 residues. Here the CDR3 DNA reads TGTGCCAGCACCTCAGGGGGGAGAGTCGACGAGCAGTACTTC. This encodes CASTSGGRVDEQYF.

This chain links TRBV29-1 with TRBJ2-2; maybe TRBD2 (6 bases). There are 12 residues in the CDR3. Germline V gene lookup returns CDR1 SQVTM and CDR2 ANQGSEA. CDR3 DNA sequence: TGCAGTTGGGGGGCGAACACCGGGGAGCTGTTTTTT. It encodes CSWGANTGELFF.

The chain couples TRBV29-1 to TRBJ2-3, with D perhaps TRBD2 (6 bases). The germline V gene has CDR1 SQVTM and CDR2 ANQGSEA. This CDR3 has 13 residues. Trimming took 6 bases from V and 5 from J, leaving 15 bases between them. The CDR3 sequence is CSVEGTSRDTQYF. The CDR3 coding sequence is TGCAGCGTGGAGGGGACGAGTAGAGATACGCAGTATTTT.

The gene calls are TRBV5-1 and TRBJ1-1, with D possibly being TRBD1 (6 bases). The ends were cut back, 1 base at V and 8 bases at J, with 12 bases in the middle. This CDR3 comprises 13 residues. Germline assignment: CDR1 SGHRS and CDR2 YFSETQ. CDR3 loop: CASSLLQDREAFF. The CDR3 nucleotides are TGCGCCAGCAGCTTGCTCCAGGACAGAGAAGCTTTCTTT.

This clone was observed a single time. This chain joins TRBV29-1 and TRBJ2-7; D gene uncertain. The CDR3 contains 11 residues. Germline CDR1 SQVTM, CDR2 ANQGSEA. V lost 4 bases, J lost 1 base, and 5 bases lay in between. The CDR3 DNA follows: TGCAGCGTTGTAAATTCCTACGAGCAGTACTTC. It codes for CSVVNSYEQYF.

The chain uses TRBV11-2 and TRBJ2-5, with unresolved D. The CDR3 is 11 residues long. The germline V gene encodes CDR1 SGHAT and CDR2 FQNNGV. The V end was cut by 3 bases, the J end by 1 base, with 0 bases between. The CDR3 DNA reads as TGTGCCAGCAGCTTCCAAGAGACCCAGTACTTC. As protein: CASSFQETQYF.

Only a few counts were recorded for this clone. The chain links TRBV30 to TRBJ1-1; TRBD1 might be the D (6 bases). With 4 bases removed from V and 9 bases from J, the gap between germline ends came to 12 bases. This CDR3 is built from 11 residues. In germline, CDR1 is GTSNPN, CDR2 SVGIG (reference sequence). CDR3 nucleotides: TGTGCCTGGACCCTTGGGGGCCAAGCTTTCTTT. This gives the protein CAWTLGGQAFF.

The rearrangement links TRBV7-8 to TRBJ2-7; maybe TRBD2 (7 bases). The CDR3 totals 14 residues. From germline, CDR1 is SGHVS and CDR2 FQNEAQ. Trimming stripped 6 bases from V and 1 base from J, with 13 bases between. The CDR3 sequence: CASRAGAGSYEQYF. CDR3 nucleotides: TGTGCCAGCAGGGCGGGGGCAGGTTCCTACGAGCAGTACTTC.

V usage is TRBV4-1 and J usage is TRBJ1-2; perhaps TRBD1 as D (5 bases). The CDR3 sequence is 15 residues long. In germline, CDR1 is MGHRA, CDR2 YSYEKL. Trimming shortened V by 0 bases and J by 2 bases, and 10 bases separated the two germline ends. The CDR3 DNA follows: TGCGCCAGCAGCCAAGATCCCGAGGGGAACTATGGCTACACCTTC. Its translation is CASSQDPEGNYGYTF.

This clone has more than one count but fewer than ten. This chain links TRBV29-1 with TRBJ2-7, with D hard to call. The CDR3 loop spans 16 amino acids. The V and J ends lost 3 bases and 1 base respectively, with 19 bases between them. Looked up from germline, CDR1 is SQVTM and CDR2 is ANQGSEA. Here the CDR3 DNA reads TGCAGCGTTGATTTGCGAGGATCCCCGGTGTCCTACGAGCAGTACTTC. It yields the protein CSVDLRGSPVSYEQYF.

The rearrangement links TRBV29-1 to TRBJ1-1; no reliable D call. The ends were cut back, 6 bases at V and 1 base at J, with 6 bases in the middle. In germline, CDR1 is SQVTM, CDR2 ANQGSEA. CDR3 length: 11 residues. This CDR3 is CSVQRNTEAFF. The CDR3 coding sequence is TGCAGCGTCCAGAGGAACACTGAAGCTTTCTTT.

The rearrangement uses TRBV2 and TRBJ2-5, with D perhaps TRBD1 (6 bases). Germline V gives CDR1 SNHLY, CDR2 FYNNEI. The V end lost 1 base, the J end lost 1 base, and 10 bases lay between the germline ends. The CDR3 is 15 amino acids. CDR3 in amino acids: CASSEVRGGQETQYF. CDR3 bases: TGTGCCAGCAGTGAAGTGAGAGGGGGCCAAGAGACCCAGTACTTC.

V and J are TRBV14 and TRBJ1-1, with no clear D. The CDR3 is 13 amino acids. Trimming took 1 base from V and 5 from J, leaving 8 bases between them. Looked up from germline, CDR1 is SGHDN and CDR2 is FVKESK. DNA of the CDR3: TGTGCCAGCAGCCAAGTCCTATTGACTGAAGCTTTCTTT. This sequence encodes CASSQVLLTEAFF.

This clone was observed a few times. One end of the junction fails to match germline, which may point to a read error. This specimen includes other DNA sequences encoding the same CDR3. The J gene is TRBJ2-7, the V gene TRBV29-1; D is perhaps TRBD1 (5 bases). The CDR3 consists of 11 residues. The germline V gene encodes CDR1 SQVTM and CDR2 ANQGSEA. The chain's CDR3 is CSVEGAYEQYF. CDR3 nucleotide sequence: TGCAGCGTCGAAGGGGCCTACGAGCAGTACTTC.

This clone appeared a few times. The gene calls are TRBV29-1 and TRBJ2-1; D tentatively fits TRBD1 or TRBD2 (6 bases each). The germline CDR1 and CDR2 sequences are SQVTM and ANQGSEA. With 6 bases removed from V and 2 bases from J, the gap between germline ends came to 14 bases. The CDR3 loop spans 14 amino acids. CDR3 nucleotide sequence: TGCAGCGTAGCCGGGGGCAGCGCCTACAATGAGCAGTTCTTC. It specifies CSVAGGSAYNEQFF.

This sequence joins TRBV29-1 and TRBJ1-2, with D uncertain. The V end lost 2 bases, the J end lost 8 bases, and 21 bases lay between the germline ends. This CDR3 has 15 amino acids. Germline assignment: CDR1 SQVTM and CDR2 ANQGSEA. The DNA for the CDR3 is TGCAGCGTTGAAATTATACCGGACGTGCAGCGGGGCTACACCTTC. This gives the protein CSVEIIPDVQRGYTF.

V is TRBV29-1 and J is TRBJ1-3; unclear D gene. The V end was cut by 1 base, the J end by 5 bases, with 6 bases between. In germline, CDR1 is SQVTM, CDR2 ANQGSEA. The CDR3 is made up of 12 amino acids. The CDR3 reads CSVEGNRNTIYF. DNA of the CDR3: TGCAGCGTTGAAGGCAACCGAAACACCATATATTTT.

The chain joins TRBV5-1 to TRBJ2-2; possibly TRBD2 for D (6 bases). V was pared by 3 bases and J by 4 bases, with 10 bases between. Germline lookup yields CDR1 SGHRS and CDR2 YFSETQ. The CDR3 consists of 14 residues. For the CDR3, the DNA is TGCGCCAGCAGCTGGCGGGGTGGCACCGGGGAGCTGTTTTTT. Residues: CASSWRGGTGELFF.

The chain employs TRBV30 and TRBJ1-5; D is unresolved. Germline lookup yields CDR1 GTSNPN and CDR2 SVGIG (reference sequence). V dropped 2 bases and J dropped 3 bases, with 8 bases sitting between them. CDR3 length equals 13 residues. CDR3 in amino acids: CAWSTGDNQPQHF. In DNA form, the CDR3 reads TGTGCCTGGAGTACCGGGGACAATCAGCCCCAGCATTTT.

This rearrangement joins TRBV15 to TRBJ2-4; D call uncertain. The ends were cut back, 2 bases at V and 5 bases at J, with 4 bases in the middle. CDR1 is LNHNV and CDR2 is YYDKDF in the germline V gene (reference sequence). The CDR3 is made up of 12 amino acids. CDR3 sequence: CATSRRENIQYF. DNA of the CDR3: TGTGCCACCAGCAGACGGGAAAACATTCAGTACTTC.

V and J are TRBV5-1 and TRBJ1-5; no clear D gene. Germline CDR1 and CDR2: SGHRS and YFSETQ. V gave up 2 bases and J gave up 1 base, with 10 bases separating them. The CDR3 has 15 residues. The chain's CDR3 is CASSLSEASNQPQHF. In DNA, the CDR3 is TGCGCCAGCAGCTTATCCGAGGCAAGCAATCAGCCCCAGCATTTT.

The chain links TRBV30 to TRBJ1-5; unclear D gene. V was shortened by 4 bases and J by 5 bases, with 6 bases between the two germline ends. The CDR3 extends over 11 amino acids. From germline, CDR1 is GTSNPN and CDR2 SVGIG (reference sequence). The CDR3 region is CAWIIHQPQHF. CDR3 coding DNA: TGTGCCTGGATCATCCATCAGCCCCAGCATTTT.